This T cell receptor beta chain was obtained from a study of PD-L1 blockade in urothelial cancer. In the study overall: Most patients, about 90% of the roughly 29, were males with bladder-origin cancer. Patients had undergone 0 to 3 prior chemotherapy regimens. Blood was evaluated 3 weeks (second dose) and 6 weeks after therapy began.

There are 15 residues in the CDR3. J was trimmed by 3 bases and V by 5 bases; bases with no gene match: 4. Germline-derived CDR1 and CDR2 are SGHTA and FQGTGA. The data were produced by immunoSEQ multiplex PCR, yet TCRdb's version contains in-frame clones alone and is incomplete. The sample consists of about 39,000 clones, around 89% of them appearing once. The specimen was PBMCs, collected around atezolizumab (anti-PD-L1) treatment. The V gene is TRBV7-3, the J gene TRBJ2-1, with 10 bases that match TRBD2. The receptor's source is a man aged 55 to 70 with urothelial cancer. CDR3 loop: CASSHGLADYNEQFF. CDR3 in DNA: TGTGCCAGCAGCCATGGACTAGCGGACTACAATGAGCAGTTCTTC.